This is a list of T cell receptor beta chains from one sample in a study of cytomegalovirus exposure and HLA in healthy donors. The table came from immunoSEQ multiplex PCR; TCRdb's copy has only in-frame clones and leaves some out. The data show roughly 150,000 clones, 65% to 80% seen once. Sequenced material: PBMCs. All receptors come from a male donor in good health and CMV-seronegative. The CDR3 runs from the conserved cysteine through the conserved F or W. Each record gives: J gene, clone size, CDR3 length, V gene, D gene, CDR3 DNA, CDR3 protein. A D gene is named only where the DNA matches it firmly. Size is omitted from some rows. Given values are once, few, many or a class for expanded clones.

j_gene: TRBJ1-2
abundance: once
len: 14
v_gene: TRBV5-8
d_gene: -
CDR3nt: TGTGCCAGCAGCTACGGGGGGGGGAAAAGTGGCTACACCTTC
CDR3aa: CASSYGGGKSGYTF

j_gene: TRBJ2-5
abundance: -
len: 16
v_gene: TRBV5-4
d_gene: TRBD2
CDR3nt: TGTGCCAGCAGCTTGGAGGCTAGCGGGGGTAGGGAGACCCAGTACTTC
CDR3aa: CASSLEASGGRETQYF

j_gene: TRBJ2-7
abundance: -
len: 14
v_gene: TRBV7-2
d_gene: TRBD2
CDR3nt: TGTGCCAGCAGCTTCAACGGGGGGATCTACGAGCAGTACTTC
CDR3aa: CASSFNGGIYEQYF

j_gene: TRBJ2-7
abundance: -
len: 15
v_gene: TRBV7-2
d_gene: -
CDR3nt: TGTGCCAGCAGCTTAAGCCTAGTCAACTCCTACGAGCAGTACTTC
CDR3aa: CASSLSLVNSYEQYF

j_gene: TRBJ1-2
abundance: -
len: 15
v_gene: TRBV5-6
d_gene: -
CDR3nt: TGTGCCAGCAGCTTGGGCAGGATGACTAACTATGGCTACACCTTC
CDR3aa: CASSLGRMTNYGYTF

j_gene: TRBJ2-5
abundance: -
len: 15
v_gene: TRBV2
d_gene: TRBD2
CDR3nt: TGTGCCAGCAGTGTCGGACTAGCGGGCTTGGAGACCCAGTACTTC
CDR3aa: CASSVGLAGLETQYF

j_gene: TRBJ2-4
abundance: -
len: 16
v_gene: TRBV18
d_gene: -
CDR3nt: TGTGCCAGCTCACCACCGGGTGGGGGGATCCAAAACATTCAGTACTTC
CDR3aa: CASSPPGGGIQNIQYF

j_gene: TRBJ2-5
abundance: once
len: 17
v_gene: TRBV5-1
d_gene: TRBD1
CDR3nt: TGCGCCAGCAGCTTAGGCGACGAATCGACAGGGGGCGAGACCCAGTACTTC
CDR3aa: CASSLGDESTGGETQYF

j_gene: TRBJ2-2
abundance: -
len: 16
v_gene: TRBV18
d_gene: -
CDR3nt: TGTGCCAGCTCGAAACAGAAGGGGACAAACACCGGGGAGCTGTTTTTT
CDR3aa: CASSKQKGTNTGELFF

j_gene: TRBJ2-7
abundance: -
len: 14
v_gene: TRBV2
d_gene: -
CDR3nt: TGTGCCAGCAGTGTGCGGGCCCTCCCCTACGAGCAGTACTTC
CDR3aa: CASSVRALPYEQYF

j_gene: TRBJ1-2
abundance: -
len: 14
v_gene: TRBV30
d_gene: TRBD1
CDR3nt: TGTGCCTGGAGTACCCCGGACAGGGTCTATGGCTACACCTTC
CDR3aa: CAWSTPDRVYGYTF

j_gene: TRBJ2-1
abundance: -
len: 14
v_gene: TRBV30
d_gene: TRBD1
CDR3nt: TGTGCCCGCAAGACAGGGAGTAGTTTCAATGAGCAGTTCTTC
CDR3aa: CARKTGSSFNEQFF

j_gene: TRBJ1-6
abundance: -
len: 13
v_gene: TRBV6-1
d_gene: TRBD1
CDR3nt: TGTGCCAGCCTCAGGGGGCCTAATTCACCCCTCCACTTT
CDR3aa: CASLRGPNSPLHF

j_gene: TRBJ2-1
abundance: -
len: 18
v_gene: TRBV5-4
d_gene: TRBD2
CDR3nt: TGTGCCAGCAGCTTGGGAGCGGGGCGGGGCGCTCGAGACAATGAGCAGTTCTTC
CDR3aa: CASSLGAGRGARDNEQFF

j_gene: TRBJ1-6
abundance: -
len: 13
v_gene: TRBV6-5
d_gene: -
CDR3nt: TGTGCCAGCAGTTACTCTGTCCTCTCACCCCTCCACTTT
CDR3aa: CASSYSVLSPLHF

j_gene: TRBJ2-4
abundance: -
len: 14
v_gene: TRBV2
d_gene: -
CDR3nt: TGTGCCAGCAGCGAACAGGGAGCCAAAAACATTCAGTACTTC
CDR3aa: CASSEQGAKNIQYF

j_gene: TRBJ1-4
abundance: once
len: 13
v_gene: TRBV27
d_gene: -
CDR3nt: TGTGCCAGCAGTTTAATAACAGATGAAAAACTGTTTTTT
CDR3aa: CASSLITDEKLFF

j_gene: TRBJ2-2
abundance: -
len: 17
v_gene: TRBV6-4
d_gene: TRBD2
CDR3nt: TGTGCCAGCAGTGAAAAGCGGGAGGGGATGAACACCGGGGAGCTGTTTTTT
CDR3aa: CASSEKREGMNTGELFF

j_gene: TRBJ1-4
abundance: few
len: 13
v_gene: TRBV4-2
d_gene: TRBD1
CDR3nt: TGTGCCAGCAGCCGGACAGGGGCCGAAAAACTGTTTTTT
CDR3aa: CASSRTGAEKLFF

j_gene: TRBJ1-6
abundance: -
len: 15
v_gene: TRBV5-4
d_gene: -
CDR3nt: TGTGCCAGCAGCTTGTCTGGCAGGTCGGCTTCACCCCTCCACTTT
CDR3aa: CASSLSGRSASPLHF

j_gene: TRBJ2-7
abundance: few
len: 16
v_gene: TRBV9
d_gene: TRBD2
CDR3nt: TGTGCCAGCAGCGGAATCGGGACTAGCGGTACCTACGAGCAGTACTTC
CDR3aa: CASSGIGTSGTYEQYF

j_gene: TRBJ1-1
abundance: -
len: 15
v_gene: TRBV18
d_gene: -
CDR3nt: TGTGCCAGCTCGCCCATTCCTACCCGGGGCACTGAAGCTTTCTTT
CDR3aa: CASSPIPTRGTEAFF

j_gene: TRBJ1-5
abundance: -
len: 15
v_gene: TRBV7-2
d_gene: -
CDR3nt: TGTGCCAGCAGCTACGGCCATTCAGCAGGTCAGCCCCAGCATTTT
CDR3aa: CASSYGHSAGQPQHF

j_gene: TRBJ1-1
abundance: -
len: 13
v_gene: TRBV28
d_gene: TRBD1
CDR3nt: TGTGCCAGCAGGACGACAGGGTACACTGAAGCTTTCTTT
CDR3aa: CASRTTGYTEAFF

j_gene: TRBJ2-1
abundance: -
len: 12
v_gene: TRBV14
d_gene: -
CDR3nt: TGTGCCAGCAGCCAGACAGAGAGTGAGCAGTTCTTC
CDR3aa: CASSQTESEQFF

j_gene: TRBJ2-7
abundance: few
len: 15
v_gene: TRBV7-3
d_gene: TRBD2
CDR3nt: TGTGCCAGCAGCTCAACGGGAGGGCCCCACTACGAGCAGTACTTC
CDR3aa: CASSSTGGPHYEQYF

j_gene: TRBJ2-3
abundance: -
len: 16
v_gene: TRBV10-2
d_gene: TRBD1
CDR3nt: TGCGCCAGCAGTGAAGGGGACAGGCTCAGCACAGATACGCAGTATTTT
CDR3aa: CASSEGDRLSTDTQYF

j_gene: TRBJ2-3
abundance: -
len: 15
v_gene: TRBV5-4
d_gene: TRBD2
CDR3nt: TGTGCCAGCAGATTCAGCGGGACTAGCACAGATACGCAGTATTTT
CDR3aa: CASRFSGTSTDTQYF

j_gene: TRBJ1-1
abundance: -
len: 18
v_gene: TRBV5-1
d_gene: TRBD1
CDR3nt: TGCGCCAGCCTAGAGGGTCCCGGGACAGTGGCAATGAACACTGAAGCTTTCTTT
CDR3aa: CASLEGPGTVAMNTEAFF

j_gene: TRBJ2-5
abundance: -
len: 15
v_gene: TRBV25-1
d_gene: -
CDR3nt: TGTGCCAGCATCACGAAGCGGTTAATCCAAGAGACCCAGTACTTC
CDR3aa: CASITKRLIQETQYF

j_gene: TRBJ1-4
abundance: -
len: 15
v_gene: TRBV7-9
d_gene: -
CDR3nt: TGTGCCAGCAGTCAAGGGGGTGGAACTAATGAAAAACTGTTTTTT
CDR3aa: CASSQGGGTNEKLFF

j_gene: TRBJ1-5
abundance: -
len: 16
v_gene: TRBV5-5
d_gene: TRBD1
CDR3nt: TGTGCCAGCAGCCCTGTGTTGGTGACAGGGAATCAGCCCCAGCATTTT
CDR3aa: CASSPVLVTGNQPQHF

j_gene: TRBJ1-5
abundance: -
len: 14
v_gene: TRBV6-5
d_gene: -
CDR3nt: TGTGCCAGCAAATCGGGGTCTTACAATCAGCCCCAGCATTTT
CDR3aa: CASKSGSYNQPQHF

j_gene: TRBJ2-3
abundance: -
len: 14
v_gene: TRBV13
d_gene: TRBD2
CDR3nt: TGTGCCAGCAGAGGGACTAGCGGCACAGATACGCAGTATTTT
CDR3aa: CASRGTSGTDTQYF

j_gene: TRBJ2-7
abundance: few
len: 14
v_gene: TRBV27
d_gene: TRBD1
CDR3nt: TGTGCCAGCTCGGACCGGGACAGGGACTACGAGCAGTACTTC
CDR3aa: CASSDRDRDYEQYF

j_gene: TRBJ1-5
abundance: -
len: 14
v_gene: TRBV6-5
d_gene: -
CDR3nt: TGTGCCAGCAGCCCTATCCCCAGGGGAAGGCCCCAGCATTTT
CDR3aa: CASSPIPRGRPQHF

j_gene: TRBJ2-7
abundance: -
len: 15
v_gene: TRBV6-5
d_gene: -
CDR3nt: TGTGCCAGCACCCCGGGGTTGGGATTATCCTACGAGCAGTACTTC
CDR3aa: CASTPGLGLSYEQYF

j_gene: TRBJ1-5
abundance: -
len: 13
v_gene: TRBV27
d_gene: TRBD1
CDR3nt: TGTGCCAGCTGGACAGGGGGCGACCAGCCCCAGCATTTT
CDR3aa: CASWTGGDQPQHF

j_gene: TRBJ2-7
abundance: -
len: 15
v_gene: TRBV9
d_gene: -
CDR3nt: TGTGCCAGCAGCGTAGGGTCCGTCCCTCGGGGTGAGCAGTACTTC
CDR3aa: CASSVGSVPRGEQYF

j_gene: TRBJ2-1
abundance: -
len: 16
v_gene: TRBV5-1
d_gene: TRBD2
CDR3nt: TGCGCCAGCAGCTTAACTTTTAGCGGGGGATACAATGAGCAGTTCTTC
CDR3aa: CASSLTFSGGYNEQFF

j_gene: TRBJ1-2
abundance: -
len: 14
v_gene: TRBV18
d_gene: TRBD1
CDR3nt: TGTGCCAGCTCACCAGGACAGGGGGCATACGGCTACACCTTC
CDR3aa: CASSPGQGAYGYTF

j_gene: TRBJ2-7
abundance: -
len: 14
v_gene: TRBV19
d_gene: -
CDR3nt: TGTGCCAGTAGTATACACGGGGAGACCTACGAGCAGTACTTC
CDR3aa: CASSIHGETYEQYF

j_gene: TRBJ2-3
abundance: -
len: 11
v_gene: TRBV5-5
d_gene: -
CDR3nt: TGTGCCAGCAGGGAGGGAGATACGCAGTATTTT
CDR3aa: CASREGDTQYF

j_gene: TRBJ1-2
abundance: -
len: 15
v_gene: TRBV7-3
d_gene: -
CDR3nt: TGTGCCAGCAGCCCGCAGGGACACGCTAACTATGGCTACACCTTC
CDR3aa: CASSPQGHANYGYTF

j_gene: TRBJ2-2
abundance: -
len: 15
v_gene: TRBV7-3
d_gene: TRBD1
CDR3nt: TGTGCCAGCAGCCAGGGACAGTGGGGCACCGGGGAGCTGTTTTTT
CDR3aa: CASSQGQWGTGELFF

j_gene: TRBJ2-2
abundance: -
len: 18
v_gene: TRBV19
d_gene: -
CDR3nt: TGTGCCAGTAGTATATTGGGGGGGCCCCCAACGAACACCGGGGAGCTGTTTTTT
CDR3aa: CASSILGGPPTNTGELFF

j_gene: TRBJ1-2
abundance: -
len: 14
v_gene: TRBV27
d_gene: -
CDR3nt: TGTGCCAGCAGTTTATCTGGAGGGATCGGTGGCTACACCTTC
CDR3aa: CASSLSGGIGGYTF

j_gene: TRBJ1-1
abundance: -
len: 13
v_gene: TRBV6-5
d_gene: -
CDR3nt: TGTGCCAGCAGGTCGGACAGCCCAATTAAAGCTTTCTTT
CDR3aa: CASRSDSPIKAFF

j_gene: TRBJ1-2
abundance: once
len: 17
v_gene: TRBV11-2
d_gene: TRBD1
CDR3nt: TGTGCCAGCAGCTCCACAGGGGAGGTCCGCGTTAACTATGGCTACACCTTC
CDR3aa: CASSSTGEVRVNYGYTF

j_gene: TRBJ1-4
abundance: once
len: 16
v_gene: TRBV5-1
d_gene: TRBD1
CDR3nt: TGCGCCAGCAGCTTGGGACAGGGGGCGAGAAATGAAAAACTGTTTTTT
CDR3aa: CASSLGQGARNEKLFF

j_gene: TRBJ1-1
abundance: -
len: 15
v_gene: TRBV7-9
d_gene: TRBD1
CDR3nt: TGTGCCAGCAGCCCAAACAGGGGGAGGAGCACTGAAGCTTTCTTT
CDR3aa: CASSPNRGRSTEAFF

j_gene: TRBJ1-1
abundance: -
len: 14
v_gene: TRBV6-1
d_gene: TRBD1
CDR3nt: TGTGCCAGCACTGGAAGGACAGGCTTGACTGAAGCTTTCTTT
CDR3aa: CASTGRTGLTEAFF

j_gene: TRBJ1-1
abundance: few
len: 17
v_gene: TRBV5-1
d_gene: -
CDR3nt: TGCGCCAGCAGCTTGGACCTTAGGGGGGGCGCGAACACTGAAGCTTTCTTT
CDR3aa: CASSLDLRGGANTEAFF

j_gene: TRBJ1-1
abundance: -
len: 14
v_gene: TRBV18
d_gene: -
CDR3nt: TGTGCCAGCTCACCAGGGGTCAGGGGCACTGAAGCTTTCTTT
CDR3aa: CASSPGVRGTEAFF

j_gene: TRBJ1-1
abundance: -
len: 14
v_gene: TRBV6-4
d_gene: -
CDR3nt: TGTGCCAGCAGCCAGGGGCCCTCCAACACTGAAGCTTTCTTT
CDR3aa: CASSQGPSNTEAFF